The subject of this entry is one T cell receptor beta chain. The sample is drawn from a study of T cell responses to AZD1222 COVID-19 vaccine. V lost 8 bases and J lost 1, with 18 bases in between. Per germline, CDR1 MNHEY and CDR2 SVGAGI. The CDR3 has 15 amino acids. Assay used: immunoSEQ multiplex PCR; TCRdb lists only in-frame clones, some missing. Among 150,000 to 200,000 clones, approximately 90% were seen once, and the ten largest hold roughly a quarter. The sequencing here drew on peripheral blood, taken 28 days after the second AZD1222 dose. The TCR comes from an adult who received the AZD1222 COVID-19 vaccine. The chain is built from TRBV6-5 and TRBJ2-7; D not resolved. The CDR3 DNA sequence: TGTGCCAGCCAAAGGAGCAGTACCCTATCCTACGAGCAGTACTTC. Translating gives CASQRSSTLSYEQYF.